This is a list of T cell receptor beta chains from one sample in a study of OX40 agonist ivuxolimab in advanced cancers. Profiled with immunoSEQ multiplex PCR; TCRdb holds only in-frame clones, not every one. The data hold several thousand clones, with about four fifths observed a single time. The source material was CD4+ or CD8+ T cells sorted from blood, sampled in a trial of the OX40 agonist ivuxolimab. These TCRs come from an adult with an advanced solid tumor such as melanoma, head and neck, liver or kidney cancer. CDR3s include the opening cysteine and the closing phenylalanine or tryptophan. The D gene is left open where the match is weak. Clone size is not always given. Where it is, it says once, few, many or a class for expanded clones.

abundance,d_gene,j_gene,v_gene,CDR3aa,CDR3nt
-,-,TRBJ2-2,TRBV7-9,CASSFLSNTGELFF,TGTGCCAGCAGCTTTTTATCAAACACCGGGGAGCTGTTTTTT
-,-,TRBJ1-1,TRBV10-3,CAISEGGGDTEAFF,TGTGCCATCAGTGAGGGAGGGGGAGACACTGAAGCTTTCTTT
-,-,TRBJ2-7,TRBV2,CASSEVGRRNEQYF,TGTGCCAGCAGTGAAGTTGGCCGGAGAAACGAGCAGTACTTC
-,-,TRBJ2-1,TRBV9,CASSGAPGSSYNEQFF,TGTGCCAGCAGCGGGGCCCCCGGGAGCTCCTACAATGAGCAGTTCTTC
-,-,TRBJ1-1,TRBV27,CASRTGANTEAFF,TGTGCCAGCAGGACAGGAGCAAACACTGAAGCTTTCTTT
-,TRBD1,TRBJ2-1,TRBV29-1,CSGGTGSEQFF,TGCAGCGGTGGGACAGGGTCTGAGCAGTTCTTC
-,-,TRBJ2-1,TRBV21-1,CARAGREGGNEQFF,TGTGCCCGAGCCGGGCGGGAGGGCGGGAATGAGCAGTTCTTC
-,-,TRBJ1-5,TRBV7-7,CASTLRGVGRQPQHF,TGTGCTAGCACCCTCCGGGGGGTAGGAAGACAGCCCCAGCATTTT
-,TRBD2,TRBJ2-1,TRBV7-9,CASSRTSGGIYNEQFF,TGTGCCAGCAGCAGAACTAGCGGGGGAATCTACAATGAGCAGTTCTTC
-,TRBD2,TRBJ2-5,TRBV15,CATSRLAGETQYF,TGTGCCACCAGCAGACTAGCGGGAGAGACCCAGTACTTC
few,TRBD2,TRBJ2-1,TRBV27,CASTAGTSGGNEQFF,TGTGCCAGCACCGCCGGGACTAGCGGCGGGAATGAGCAGTTCTTC
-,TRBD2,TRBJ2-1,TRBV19,CASSKRGLSDNEQFF,TGTGCCAGTAGTAAGCGGGGCCTATCCGACAATGAGCAGTTCTTC
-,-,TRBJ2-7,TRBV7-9,CASSSQVDTSYEQYF,TGTGCCAGCAGCTCGCAAGTCGACACTTCCTACGAGCAGTACTTC
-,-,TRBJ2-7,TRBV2,CASSELGGNVYEQYF,TGTGCCAGCAGTGAATTGGGGGGCAATGTGTACGAGCAGTACTTC
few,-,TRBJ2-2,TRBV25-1,CASSEGGVDTGELFF,TGTGCCAGCAGTGAAGGAGGGGTTGACACCGGGGAGCTGTTTTTT
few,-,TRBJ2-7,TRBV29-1,CSVKGGLGYEQYF,TGCAGCGTTAAAGGGGGTCTAGGCTACGAGCAGTACTTC
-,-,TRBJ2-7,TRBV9,CASSRFEGSRYEQYF,TGTGCCAGCAGTCGTTTTGAGGGGTCCCGCTACGAGCAGTACTTC
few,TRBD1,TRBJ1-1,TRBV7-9,CASRSGQGNTEAFF,TGTGCCAGCAGATCCGGACAGGGGAACACTGAAGCTTTCTTT
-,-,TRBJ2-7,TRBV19,CASSIGQAANYEQYF,TGTGCCAGTAGTATTGGGCAGGCGGCGAATTACGAGCAGTACTTC
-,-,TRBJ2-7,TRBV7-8,CASSPYPDSYEQYF,TGTGCCAGCAGCCCATACCCGGACAGTTACGAGCAGTACTTC
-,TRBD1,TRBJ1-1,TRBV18,CASSPSVTGRNTETFF,TGTGCCAGCTCACCTTCCGTGACAGGGAGGAACACTGAAACTTTCTTT
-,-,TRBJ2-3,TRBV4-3,CASSQVDSTDTQYF,TGCGCCAGCAGCCAAGTGGATAGCACAGATACGCAGTATTTT
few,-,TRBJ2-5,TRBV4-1,CASSQDAAGVSETQYF,TGCGCCAGCAGCCAAGACGCCGCCGGGGTCTCAGAGACCCAGTACTTC
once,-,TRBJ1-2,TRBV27,CASSSGGGLGYTF,TGTGCCAGCAGTTCCGGAGGGGGGCTCGGCTACACCTTC
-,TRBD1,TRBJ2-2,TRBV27,CASTSGPGQGGGELFF,TGTGCCAGCACCTCAGGCCCGGGACAGGGCGGCGGGGAGCTGTTTTTT
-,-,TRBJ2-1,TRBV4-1,CASSHRQNYNEQFF,TGCGCCAGCAGCCACCGACAGAACTACAATGAGCAGTTCTTC
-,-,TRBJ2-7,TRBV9,CASSEGGAFGSYEQYF,TGTGCCAGCAGCGAGGGGGGAGCTTTCGGCTCCTACGAGCAGTACTTC
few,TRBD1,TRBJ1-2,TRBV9,CASSVGGTGGYGYTF,TGTGCCAGCAGCGTGGGAGGGACAGGCGGCTATGGCTACACCTTC
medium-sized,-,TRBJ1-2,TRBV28,CASSFEFRSGYTF,TGTGCCAGCAGTTTTGAGTTCAGAAGCGGCTACACCTTC
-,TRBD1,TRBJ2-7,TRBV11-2,CASSLSQGAYEQYF,TGTGCCAGCAGCTTGTCACAGGGGGCTTACGAGCAGTACTTC
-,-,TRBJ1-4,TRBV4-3,CASSQDVGDTNEKLFF,TGCGCCAGCAGCCAAGATGTAGGGGACACTAATGAAAAACTGTTTTTT
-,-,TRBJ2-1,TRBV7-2,CASSFTNEQFF,TGTGCCAGCAGCTTTACAAATGAGCAGTTCTTC
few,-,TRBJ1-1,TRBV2,CASKDRSNTEAFF,TGTGCCAGCAAAGACAGATCTAACACTGAAGCTTTCTTT
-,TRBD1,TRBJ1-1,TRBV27,CASSRTGLRGHTEAFF,TGTGCCAGCAGCAGAACAGGGCTAAGGGGGCACACTGAAGCTTTCTTT
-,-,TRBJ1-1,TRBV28,CASSWRGAEAFF,TGTGCCAGCAGTTGGAGGGGGGCTGAAGCTTTCTTT
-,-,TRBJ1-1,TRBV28,CASSLTAIMNTEAFF,TGTGCCAGCAGTTTAACCGCCATCATGAACACTGAAGCTTTCTTT
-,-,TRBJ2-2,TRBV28,CASSWLGPGTPGELFF,TGTGCCAGCAGTTGGTTAGGCCCGGGGACACCCGGGGAGCTGTTTTTT
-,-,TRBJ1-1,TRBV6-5,CASSSNTGDTEAFF,TGTGCCAGCAGTTCAAATACCGGGGACACTGAAGCTTTCTTT
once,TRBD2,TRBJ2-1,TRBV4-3,CASSQESGLAGDNEQFF,TGCGCCAGCAGCCAAGAATCGGGACTAGCGGGGGACAATGAGCAGTTCTTC
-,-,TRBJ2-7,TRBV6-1,CASSEYSTYEQYF,TGTGCCAGCAGTGAGTATAGTACCTACGAGCAGTACTTC
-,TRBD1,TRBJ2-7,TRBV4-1,CASSQGTTGIRSYEQYF,TGCGCCAGCAGCCAAGGAACGACAGGGATCCGCTCCTACGAGCAGTACTTC
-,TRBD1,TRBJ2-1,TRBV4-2,CASSQDRTGIYEQFF,TGTGCCAGCAGCCAAGACCGGACAGGGATTTATGAGCAGTTCTTC
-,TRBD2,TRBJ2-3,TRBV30,CAWSGAGEPYTQYF,TGTGCCTGGAGTGGCGCGGGGGAGCCTTATACGCAGTATTTT
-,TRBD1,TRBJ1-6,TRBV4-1,CASSQRQGDNSPLHF,TGCGCCAGCAGCCAACGACAGGGCGATAATTCACCCCTCCACTTT